These T cell receptor beta chains were read from a single sample in a study of blood T cell repertoires in COVID-19. Using immunoSEQ multiplex PCR, the repertoire was profiled, and TCRdb retains in-frame clones only, with some absent. The table includes about 120,000 clones, under 75% detected once. What was sequenced was peripheral blood. These receptor sequences come from a woman in her fifties or sixties with acute or convalescent COVID-19. The CDR3 runs from the conserved cysteine through the conserved F or W. Each record gives: V gene, D gene, clone size, J gene, CDR3 protein, CDR3 DNA. The D gene is left open where the match is weak. Size values are once, few and many counts, or a class for expanded clones, and some rows have none.

TRBV2	NA	few	TRBJ1-4	CASKGNTNEKLFF	TGTGCCAGCAAGGGGAATACTAATGAAAAACTGTTTTTT
TRBV28	NA	NA	TRBJ1-4	CASSLTGKLFF	TGTGCCAGCAGCCTAACAGGAAAACTGTTTTTT
TRBV20-1	NA	few	TRBJ1-2	CSASLTGFHGYTF	TGCAGTGCTAGTCTCACAGGTTTCCATGGCTACACCTTC
TRBV5-6	TRBD1	NA	TRBJ1-4	CASSFRGPGEKLFF	TGTGCCAGCAGCTTCAGGGGGCCGGGTGAAAAACTGTTTTTT
TRBV5-8	TRBD1	NA	TRBJ1-1	CASSSDRATMNTEAFF	TGTGCCAGCAGCTCGGACAGGGCTACCATGAACACTGAAGCTTTCTTT
TRBV2	NA	NA	TRBJ1-4	CASSGEAPTAELFF	TGTGCCAGCAGTGGGGAGGCACCTACCGCGGAACTGTTTTTT
TRBV7-2	TRBD2	NA	TRBJ2-3	CASSLLAAGARTDTQYF	TGTGCCAGCAGCTTACTTGCAGCGGGGGCCCGCACAGATACGCAGTATTTT
TRBV7-2	NA	NA	TRBJ1-5	CASSDQGVNQPQHF	TGTGCCAGCAGCGATCAGGGTGTCAATCAGCCCCAGCATTTT
TRBV6-5	NA	NA	TRBJ1-2	CASSYRDKSNYGYTF	TGTGCCAGCAGTTACCGGGACAAGTCTAACTATGGCTACACCTTC
TRBV7-6	TRBD2	few	TRBJ2-1	CASSPQAAGDYNEQFF	TGTGCCAGCAGCCCCCAGGCAGCGGGGGATTACAATGAGCAGTTCTTC
TRBV15	TRBD1	once	TRBJ2-7	CATSRARDRPNEQYF	TGTGCCACCAGCCGGGCCCGGGACAGGCCCAACGAGCAGTACTTC
TRBV5-6	NA	NA	TRBJ1-5	CASSLELNQPQHF	TGTGCCAGCAGCTTGGAGCTGAATCAGCCCCAGCATTTT
TRBV7-9	TRBD1	NA	TRBJ2-1	CASSLEGASYNEQFF	TGTGCCAGCAGCTTAGAGGGGGCCTCCTACAATGAGCAGTTCTTC
TRBV5-5	NA	NA	TRBJ1-5	CASSPDQGRGNQPQHF	TGTGCCAGCAGCCCCGATCAGGGGAGAGGCAATCAGCCCCAGCATTTT
TRBV30	TRBD1	NA	TRBJ1-5	CAWTIRGASNQPQHF	TGTGCCTGGACCATCAGGGGGGCCAGCAATCAGCCCCAGCATTTT
TRBV14	NA	NA	TRBJ1-2	CASSQYQGATFYGYTF	TGTGCCAGCAGCCAATATCAGGGTGCCACATTCTATGGCTACACCTTC
TRBV28	NA	NA	TRBJ2-1	CASSFRDSNEQFF	TGTGCCAGCAGTTTCAGGGACTCCAATGAGCAGTTCTTC
TRBV28	NA	few	TRBJ1-5	CATQQGKTDREPQHF	TGTGCCACCCAACAGGGAAAAACCGATCGTGAGCCCCAGCATTTT
TRBV5-6	NA	once	TRBJ1-1	CASSLFARVGTEAFF	TGTGCCAGCAGCTTATTCGCCAGGGTGGGCACTGAAGCTTTCTTT
TRBV7-3	TRBD2	NA	TRBJ2-2	CASSPARLAGGTNTGELFF	TGTGCCAGCAGCCCGGCAAGACTAGCGGGGGGGACGAACACCGGGGAGCTGTTTTTT
TRBV28	TRBD1	NA	TRBJ1-1	CASTTAPGQGGTEAFF	TGTGCCAGCACAACCGCCCCCGGACAGGGAGGCACTGAAGCTTTCTTT
TRBV9	NA	few	TRBJ1-2	CASSALGGQGGYGYTF	TGTGCCAGCAGCGCCCTCGGCGGGCAGGGAGGCTATGGCTACACCTTC
TRBV27	NA	NA	TRBJ1-2	CASSLGVGGELYGYTF	TGTGCCAGCAGTTTAGGTGTTGGGGGGGAACTCTATGGCTACACCTTC
TRBV2	NA	NA	TRBJ1-4	CASSEIRLNGGVMFF	TGTGCCAGCAGTGAAATCCGCCTTAATGGGGGGGTGATGTTTTTT
TRBV5-4	NA	once	TRBJ1-5	CASSLDGGRQPQHF	TGTGCCAGCAGCTTGGATGGAGGAAGACAGCCCCAGCATTTT
TRBV10-2	NA	NA	TRBJ2-5	CASSQQGGETQYF	TGCGCCAGCAGTCAACAGGGAGGGGAGACCCAGTACTTC
TRBV7-6	NA	NA	TRBJ1-3	CASSLNWGGTGNTIYF	TGTGCCAGCAGCTTAAATTGGGGGGGCACTGGAAACACCATATATTTT